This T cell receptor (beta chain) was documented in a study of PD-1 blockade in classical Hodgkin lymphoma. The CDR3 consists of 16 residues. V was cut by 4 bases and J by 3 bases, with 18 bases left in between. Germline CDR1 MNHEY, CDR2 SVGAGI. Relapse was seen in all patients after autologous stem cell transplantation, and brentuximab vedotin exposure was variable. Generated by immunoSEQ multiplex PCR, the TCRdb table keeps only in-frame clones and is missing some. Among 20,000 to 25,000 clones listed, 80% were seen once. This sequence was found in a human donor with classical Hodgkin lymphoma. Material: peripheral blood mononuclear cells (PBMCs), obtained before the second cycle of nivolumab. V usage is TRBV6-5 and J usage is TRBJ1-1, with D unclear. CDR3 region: CASSLRSGVTYTEAFF. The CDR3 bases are TGTGCCAGCAGTTTACGTTCTGGCGTCACGTACACTGAAGCTTTCTTT.